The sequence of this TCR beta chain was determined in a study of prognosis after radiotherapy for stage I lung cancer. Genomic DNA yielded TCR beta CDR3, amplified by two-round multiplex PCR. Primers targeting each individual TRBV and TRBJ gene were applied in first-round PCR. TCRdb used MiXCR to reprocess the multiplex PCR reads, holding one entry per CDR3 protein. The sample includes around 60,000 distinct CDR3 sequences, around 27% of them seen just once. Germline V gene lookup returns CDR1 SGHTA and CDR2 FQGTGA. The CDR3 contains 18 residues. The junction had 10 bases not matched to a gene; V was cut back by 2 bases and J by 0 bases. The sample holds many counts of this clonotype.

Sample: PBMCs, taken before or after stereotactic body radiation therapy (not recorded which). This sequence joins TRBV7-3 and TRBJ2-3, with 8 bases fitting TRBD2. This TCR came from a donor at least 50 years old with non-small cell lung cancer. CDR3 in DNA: TGTGCCAGCAGCTTACGCGGCGGGGGGACTTCTAGCACAGATACGCAGTATTTT. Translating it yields CASSLRGGGTSSTDTQYF.